Listed below are T cell receptor beta chains from one sample, sequenced in a study of identical twins. TCRdb called the 5' RACE reads again in MiXCR, with one record for every CDR3 protein. Of some 260,000 distinct CDR3 sequences in the sample, more than 13% were seen once. Sequencing used memory (CD45RO+) T cells sorted from blood. The receptors originated from a woman under 30 in good health. The CDR3 runs from the conserved cysteine through the conserved F or W. A D gene is named only where the DNA matches it firmly. Clone size is not always given. Where it is, it says once, few, many or a class for expanded clones.

length,size,J,D,V,CDR3,DNA
15,few,TRBJ2-7,NA,TRBV20-1,CSAPLWVRGSYEQYF,TGCAGTGCCCCTTTGTGGGTCCGCGGCTCCTACGAGCAGTACTTC
14,NA,TRBJ1-5,NA,TRBV20-1,CSASPPARDQPQHF,TGCAGTGCTAGCCCTCCAGCGCGGGATCAGCCCCAGCATTTT
14,NA,TRBJ1-1,NA,TRBV5-1,CASSLSPENTEAFF,TGCGCCAGCAGCTTGTCACCTGAGAACACTGAAGCTTTCTTT
17,NA,TRBJ2-2,TRBD2,TRBV4-3,CASSPSSLAGVGRELFF,TGCGCCAGCAGCCCCTCTTCGTTAGCGGGAGTTGGCAGGGAGCTGTTTTTT
15,few,TRBJ2-3,NA,TRBV30,CAWSRKRSGTDTQYF,TGTGCCTGGAGTCGTAAGAGGTCTGGCACAGATACGCAGTATTTT
14,NA,TRBJ2-1,NA,TRBV6-1,CASTEATGYNEQFF,TGTGCCAGCACAGAGGCCACGGGGTACAATGAGCAGTTCTTC
14,NA,TRBJ1-1,TRBD1,TRBV5-1,CASSFGQANTEAFF,TGCGCCAGCAGCTTCGGACAGGCGAACACTGAAGCTTTCTTT
14,NA,TRBJ2-7,TRBD1,TRBV10-3,CAISVGTGPHEQYF,TGTGCCATCAGTGTTGGGACAGGACCCCACGAGCAGTACTTC
15,NA,TRBJ1-1,NA,TRBV20-1,CSARASGGRETEAFF,TGCAGTGCTAGGGCCTCGGGGGGGCGAGAAACTGAAGCTTTCTTT
11,NA,TRBJ2-1,NA,TRBV7-8,CASSSAIEQFF,TGTGCCAGCAGTTCGGCCATTGAGCAGTTCTTC
14,NA,TRBJ2-7,NA,TRBV6-1,CASSLERRAYEQYF,TGTGCCAGCAGCCTTGAAAGGAGGGCCTACGAGCAGTACTTC
14,NA,TRBJ1-1,TRBD1,TRBV5-1,CASSLGGDRTEAFF,TGCGCCAGCAGCTTGGGCGGGGACAGGACTGAAGCTTTCTTT
11,many,TRBJ2-7,NA,TRBV29-1,CSVGVGYEQYF,TGCAGCGTTGGGGTTGGATACGAGCAGTACTTC
15,NA,TRBJ2-2,NA,TRBV27,CASSLLGINTGELFF,TGTGCCAGCAGTTTATTGGGGATCAACACCGGGGAGCTGTTTTTT
17,many,TRBJ2-3,NA,TRBV4-2,CASSQRGGVGGTDTQYF,TGTGCCAGCAGCCAAAGAGGGGGGGTAGGGGGCACAGATACGCAGTATTTT
14,few,TRBJ1-1,NA,TRBV12-3/TRBV12-4,CASSYGGSHTEAFF,TGTGCCAGCAGTTACGGGGGATCGCACACTGAAGCTTTCTTT
14,NA,TRBJ2-5,NA,TRBV25-1,CASSTGSLSGTQYF,TGTGCCAGCAGTACGGGATCCCTCTCGGGGACCCAGTACTTC
16,few,TRBJ2-1,TRBD2,TRBV7-9,CASSLARTSGHNEQFF,TGTGCCAGCAGCTTAGCGAGGACTAGCGGGCACAATGAGCAGTTCTTC
14,NA,TRBJ1-1,TRBD1,TRBV5-4,CASSPGQGRPEAFF,TGTGCCAGCAGCCCCGGACAGGGGAGGCCTGAAGCTTTCTTT
14,NA,TRBJ1-2,TRBD1,TRBV6-1,CASRSGQGLYGYTF,TGTGCCAGCAGGAGCGGACAGGGACTCTATGGCTACACCTTC
15,many,TRBJ2-1,TRBD1,TRBV7-8,CASGGQGAGSSEQFF,TGTGCCAGCGGAGGACAGGGAGCAGGTTCGAGTGAGCAGTTCTTC
13,many,TRBJ2-7,TRBD1,TRBV29-1,CSVQGQGEREQYF,TGCAGCGTGCAGGGACAGGGCGAACGCGAGCAGTACTTC
12,many,TRBJ2-3,NA,TRBV7-9,CASSPGTDTQYF,TGTGCCAGCAGCCCCGGTACAGATACGCAGTATTTT
12,NA,TRBJ2-7,TRBD1,TRBV29-1,CSFSGTGYEQYF,TGCAGCTTCTCCGGGACAGGGTACGAGCAGTACTTC
17,NA,TRBJ1-2,NA,TRBV3-1,CASSPNSAGSSNYGYTF,TGTGCCAGCAGCCCAAACTCAGCCGGGTCCTCAAACTATGGCTACACCTTC
13,NA,TRBJ2-1,NA,TRBV6-5,CASSLRAQYEQFF,TGTGCCAGCAGTTTGCGCGCCCAGTATGAGCAGTTCTTC
17,many,TRBJ2-5,NA,TRBV7-2,CASSSRLSRSVVETQYF,TGTGCCAGCAGCTCCCGACTATCTCGTTCTGTAGTAGAGACCCAGTACTTC
14,NA,TRBJ2-7,TRBD2,TRBV27,CASSLEASGSLRYF,TGTGCCAGCAGTTTAGAGGCTAGCGGGTCCCTTAGGTACTTC
18,NA,TRBJ2-3,NA,TRBV2,CACSHYIGGGPTPDTQYF,TGTGCCTGCAGTCATTATATCGGCGGGGGCCCAACCCCAGATACGCAGTATTTT
17,few,TRBJ2-5,TRBD2,TRBV3-1,CASSQVPYGGNQETQYF,TGTGCCAGCAGCCAAGTCCCCTACGGGGGGAATCAAGAGACCCAGTACTTC
16,NA,TRBJ2-2,TRBD2,TRBV10-3,CAISDMRTSYTGELFF,TGTGCCATCAGTGACATGAGGACTAGCTACACCGGGGAGCTGTTTTTT
15,few,TRBJ2-7,NA,TRBV13,CASSLRGGLSYEQYF,TGTGCCAGCAGCTTAAGAGGGGGGCTATCCTACGAGCAGTACTTC
13,many,TRBJ2-1,NA,TRBV29-1,CSLSGSSYNEQFF,TGCAGCCTTAGCGGCAGCTCCTACAATGAGCAGTTCTTC
13,few,TRBJ2-5,NA,TRBV15,CATSRDRTETQYF,TGTGCCACCAGCAGAGATCGTACGGAGACCCAGTACTTC
16,NA,TRBJ2-2,TRBD2,TRBV6-1,CASSPPGGRDTGELFF,TGTGCCAGCAGTCCCCCCGGGGGGAGGGACACCGGGGAGCTGTTTTTT
14,NA,TRBJ1-2,TRBD1,TRBV20-1,CSATGTGENYGYTF,TGCAGTGCTACCGGGACAGGGGAGAACTATGGCTACACCTTC
12,many,TRBJ1-2,NA,TRBV12-3/TRBV12-4,CASSNREYGYTF,TGTGCCAGCAGTAACCGGGAATATGGCTACACCTTC
14,NA,TRBJ2-7,NA,TRBV7-9,CASSLLPGTYEQYF,TGTGCCAGCAGCTTACTTCCCGGGACCTACGAGCAGTACTTC
15,NA,TRBJ1-1,TRBD1,TRBV18,CASSPIYRGNTEAFF,TGTGCCAGCTCACCTATCTACAGGGGGAACACTGAAGCTTTCTTT
13,NA,TRBJ2-7,TRBD1,TRBV6-1,CASSVDRGYEQYF,TGTGCCAGCAGTGTAGACAGGGGATACGAGCAGTACTTC
14,few,TRBJ2-3,TRBD2,TRBV11-2,CASSLLSSSGTQYF,TGTGCCAGCAGCTTACTGAGTTCTAGCGGGACGCAGTATTTT
13,few,TRBJ1-1,NA,TRBV9,CASSVGTALEAFF,TGTGCCAGCAGCGTGGGGACCGCCCTTGAAGCTTTCTTT
13,many,TRBJ1-1,NA,TRBV7-2,CASSLTGGTEAFF,TGTGCCAGCAGCCTCACAGGAGGCACTGAAGCTTTCTTT
18,NA,TRBJ1-5,TRBD1,TRBV6-5,CASITRTGWDSNAQPQHF,TGTGCCAGCATTACCAGGACAGGGTGGGATTCAAATGCTCAGCCCCAGCATTTT
15,few,TRBJ2-7,NA,TRBV27,CASSSPGVYGYEQYF,TGTGCCAGCAGTTCTCCAGGGGTCTACGGCTACGAGCAGTACTTC
13,many,TRBJ1-6,NA,TRBV7-2,CASSLVGNSPLHF,TGTGCCAGCAGCTTAGTGGGGAATTCACCCCTCCACTTT
13,few,TRBJ1-1,TRBD1,TRBV7-9,CASGTGGVGEAFF,TGTGCCAGCGGAACAGGGGGCGTTGGTGAAGCTTTCTTT
16,NA,TRBJ2-5,TRBD2,TRBV6-5,CASSYDTSGNQETQYF,TGTGCCAGCAGTTACGATACTAGCGGGAACCAAGAGACCCAGTACTTC
12,few,TRBJ2-1,NA,TRBV3-1,CASSQGVGKQFF,TGTGCCAGCAGCCAAGGGGTGGGAAAGCAGTTCTTC
12,many,TRBJ1-6,NA,TRBV6-6,CASSYPKSPLHF,TGTGCCAGCAGTTACCCGAAATCACCCCTCCACTTT
20,NA,TRBJ2-3,NA,TRBV4-2,CASSQDGPRVSSTSADTQYF,TGTGCCAGCAGCCAAGATGGGCCTAGGGTGTCTTCAACTAGTGCAGATACGCAGTATTTT
15,few,TRBJ1-2,TRBD1,TRBV19,CASNRGTGANYGYTF,TGTGCCAGTAATCGAGGGACAGGGGCTAACTATGGCTACACCTTC
15,few,TRBJ1-6,TRBD1,TRBV6-5,CASSYSTGTNSPLHF,TGTGCCAGCAGTTACTCGACAGGGACCAATTCACCCCTCCACTTT
15,few,TRBJ2-5,NA,TRBV4-1,CASSQDLGAQETQYF,TGCGCCAGCAGCCAAGATCTTGGGGCGCAAGAGACCCAGTACTTC
16,few,TRBJ1-5,NA,TRBV27,CASSLQGGNTNSPQHF,TGTGCCAGCAGTTTACAAGGGGGAAACACCAATAGCCCCCAGCATTTT